The 30 T cell receptor beta chains presented below share a single source sample, sequenced in a study of beta chain features in type 1 diabetes. Study results and caveats: Type 1 diabetes patients had moderately but significantly shorter TCRB CDR3s in all four CD4+ subsets.

The isolated RNA, all of it, was reverse transcribed, so expressed TCRB transcripts were what got sequenced. Measured with immunoSEQ multiplex PCR; TCRdb has only the in-frame clones, and not every one. The table records hundreds of thousands of clones, 13% of them present only once. No cognate antigen is known for these TCRs. The sequenced sample was naive CD4+ T cells from blood. The receptor source for this set is a man between 18 and 35 years old with type 1 diabetes.

This clone was recorded a few times. The chain employs TRBV7-2 and TRBJ2-3, with D possibly being TRBD1 (5 bases). The CDR3 is 17 residues long. Germline V gives CDR1 SGHTA, CDR2 FQGNSA. The V end was cut by 2 bases, the J end by 4 bases, with 19 bases between. Written as DNA, the CDR3 is TGTGCCAGCAGCTTATCCCCCTCAGGGATTCGGGCAGATACGCAGTATTTT. Protein sequence: CASSLSPSGIRADTQYF.

This clone was seen a handful of times. V gene TRBV9 combines with J gene TRBJ2-5; 13 nucleotides agree with TRBD2. V lost 0 bases, J lost 3 bases, and 11 bases stayed unmatched. Germline CDR1 reads SGDLS; CDR2 reads YYNGEE. This CDR3 has 19 amino acids. The CDR3 region has the DNA TGTGCCAGCAGCGTAGGGGGACTAGCGGGGAGGGTGGCAGAAGAGACCCAGTACTTC. Amino acids: CASSVGGLAGRVAEETQYF.

This clone has just a few counts. The chain carries TRBV6-5 and TRBJ2-5, with 8 bases matching TRBD1. The CDR3 runs to 13 residues. In germline, CDR1 is MNHEY, CDR2 SVGAGI. Trimming removed 10 bases from V and 2 bases from J; junction bases left unmatched: 6. The CDR3: CAIQRDRQETQYF. CDR3 bases: TGTGCCATTCAACGGGACAGGCAAGAGACCCAGTACTTC.

This clone was counted a few times. The chain recombines TRBV6-1 with TRBJ1-1; the match to TRBD1 covers 7 bases. The ends lost 3 bases at V and 1 base at J; junction bases unmatched: 5. Looked up from germline, CDR1 is MNHNS and CDR2 is SASEGT. The CDR3 has 15 amino acids. CDR3 coding DNA: TGTGCCAGCAGTGAGCCGGCAGGGGGGAACACTGAAGCTTTCTTT. This sequence encodes CASSEPAGGNTEAFF.

This clone was observed a handful of times. The chain uses TRBV19 and TRBJ1-5; D gene uncertain. Trimming left V 4 bases short and J 5 bases short, with 9 bases between. Germline CDR1 reads LNHDA; CDR2 reads SQIVND (reference sequence). This CDR3 contains 13 residues. In nucleotides, the CDR3 is TGTGCCAGTAGTACCCAGAGGGATCAGCCCCAGCATTTT. This encodes CASSTQRDQPQHF. Full variable domain (rest looked up from reference TRBV19 and TRBJ1-5): DGGITQSPKYLFRKEGQNVTLSCEQNLNHDAMYWYRQDPGQGLRLIYYSQIVNDFQKGDIAEGYSVSREKKESFPLTVTSAQKNPTAFYLCASSTQRDQPQHFGDGTRLSIL.

This clone was counted only a few times. The V and J genes are TRBV7-2 and TRBJ1-5; 8 bases match TRBD1. V trimming: 5 bases; J trimming: 6 bases; junction bases outside the gene matches: 12. Germline V gene sequence: CDR1 SGHTA, CDR2 FQGNSA. The CDR3 has 16 residues. The CDR3 sequence is CASSLDRGEEGQPQHF. The CDR3 nucleotides read TGTGCCAGCAGCCTAGACAGGGGTGAAGAAGGTCAGCCCCAGCATTTT.

This clone has just a few counts. The chain is built from TRBV19 and TRBJ2-7, with 7 bases fitting TRBD1. The germline V gene encodes CDR1 LNHDA and CDR2 SQIVND (reference sequence). V was pared by 2 bases and J by 0 bases, with 7 bases of the junction left unmatched. The CDR3 runs to 16 residues. The CDR3 reads CASSIKGQLSSYEQYF. CDR3 DNA: TGTGCCAGTAGTATAAAGGGACAGCTGAGCTCCTACGAGCAGTACTTC. Using reference TRBV19 and TRBJ2-7 for the parts outside the CDR3, the full variable domain is DGGITQSPKYLFRKEGQNVTLSCEQNLNHDAMYWYRQDPGQGLRLIYYSQIVNDFQKGDIAEGYSVSREKKESFPLTVTSAQKNPTAFYLCASSIKGQLSSYEQYFGPGTRLTVT.

The chain links TRBV9 to TRBJ1-6, with unresolved D. The germline V gene encodes CDR1 SGDLS and CDR2 YYNGEE. The CDR3 is 15 amino acids. Trimming left V 4 bases short and J 9 bases short, with 17 bases between. This CDR3 is CASSLDGDRRSPLHF. CDR3 DNA: TGTGCCAGCAGCCTGGACGGTGACCGTCGTTCACCCCTCCACTTT.

This chain joins TRBV10-3 and TRBJ1-2, with a weak D call TRBD1 (5 bases). Germline V CDR1 and CDR2: ENHRY, SYGVKD. V lost 3 bases, J lost 9 bases, and 14 bases lay in between. This CDR3 region has 13 residues. This chain's CDR3 is CAISDRDELSYTF. The CDR3 region has the DNA TGTGCCATCAGTGATCGGGACGAACTGAGCTACACCTTC.

A remark on this clone: The same CDR3 can be traced to other DNA sequences in this sample. This chain joins TRBV5-1 and TRBJ2-7; D might be TRBD2 (5 bases). V shed 0 bases and J shed 2 bases, with 9 bases lying between them. Per the germline V gene, CDR1 is SGHRS and CDR2 is YFSETQ. The CDR3 has 14 amino acids. The CDR3 reads CASSLAGNTYEQYF. The CDR3 nucleotides read TGCGCCAGCAGCTTGGCCGGGAATACCTACGAGCAGTACTTC.

The rearrangement joins TRBV7-9 to TRBJ2-7; D is ambiguous. Trimming left V 3 bases short and J 7 bases short, with 10 bases between. The CDR3 spans 12 residues. Germline assignment: CDR1 SEHNR and CDR2 FQNEAQ (reference sequence). The CDR3 sequence: CASSFEVTEQYF. CDR3 sequence (DNA): TGTGCCAGCAGCTTTGAGGTAACAGAGCAGTACTTC.

The chain joins TRBV28 to TRBJ2-7; TRBD1 matches 8 bases. Germline V gene data show CDR1 as MDHEN and CDR2 as SYDVKM. This CDR3 region has 18 residues. Trimming at V came to 10 bases and at J to 0 bases, leaving 20 bases not matched to a gene. The CDR3 DNA follows: TGTGCCATCTGCGGACAGGGTCGATCCCGCCCGTACTCCTACGAGCAGTACTTC. Protein: CAICGQGRSRPYSYEQYF.

This chain uses TRBV5-1 with TRBJ2-3; D is possibly TRBD2 (5 bases). The CDR3 length is 15 residues. CDR1 and CDR2 from the germline V gene are SGHRS and YFSETQ. V was clipped by 2 bases and J by 4 bases, with 14 bases between them. DNA of the CDR3: TGCGCCAGCAGCTTAGGAAGCGGCTCCTCAGATACGCAGTATTTT. It encodes CASSLGSGSSDTQYF.

This clone was detected a few times. The chain carries TRBV9 and TRBJ1-1; D may be TRBD1 (5 bases). The CDR3 loop spans 14 amino acids. The V and J ends lost 4 bases and 3 bases respectively, with 13 bases between them. Germline lookup yields CDR1 SGDLS and CDR2 YYNGEE. CDR3 amino acids: CASSIAGGYTEAFF. The CDR3 DNA reads as TGTGCCAGCAGCATAGCTGGGGGATACACTGAAGCTTTCTTT.

The chain is built from TRBV25-1 and TRBJ1-3; 8 nucleotides line up with TRBD1. Germline lookup yields CDR1 MGHDK and CDR2 SYGVNS. This CDR3 comprises 15 residues. Trimming took 3 bases from V and 0 from J; bases not matched to a gene: 1. In nucleotides, the CDR3 is TGTGCCAGCAGTGACACAGGGGGCTCTGGAAACACCATATATTTT. It encodes CASSDTGGSGNTIYF.

In nucleotides, the CDR3 is TGTGCCAGCAGCTTCGAGGGCCGGACATACAATGAGCAGTTCTTC. Its translation: CASSFEGRTYNEQFF. V is TRBV7-8 and J is TRBJ2-1; TRBD1 or TRBD2 may be the D gene (5 bases each). The CDR3 is 15 amino acids. V lost 3 bases and J lost 4, with 13 bases in between. Per germline, CDR1 SGHVS and CDR2 FQNEAQ.

This clone was counted between two and nine times. This chain uses TRBV7-8 with TRBJ2-5; D is ambiguous. In germline, CDR1 is SGHVS, CDR2 FQNEAQ. The CDR3 is 14 residues long. Between the trimmed V and J ends, which lost 4 bases and 5 bases, there was a span of 14 bases. CDR3 loop: CASSSRAIGETQYF. CDR3 sequence (DNA): TGTGCCAGCAGCTCCCGGGCAATTGGGGAGACCCAGTACTTC.

Comment on this clone: Other DNA sequences within the sample encode an identical CDR3. The CDR3 sequence: CSVRTLGETQYF. CDR3 nucleotide sequence: TGCAGCGTGCGGACCCTGGGAGAGACCCAGTACTTC. V usage is TRBV29-1 and J usage is TRBJ2-5; D not certain. There are 12 residues in the CDR3. Trimming took off 6 bases at V and 4 bases at J, with 12 bases between the two ends. The germline V gene has CDR1 SQVTM and CDR2 ANQGSEA.

This rearrangement joins TRBV30 to TRBJ1-3; the match to TRBD1 covers 7 bases. The germline gives CDR1 GTSNPN, CDR2 SVGIG (reference sequence). V lost 4 bases, J lost 2 bases, and 5 bases stayed unmatched. CDR3 length equals 14 residues. The CDR3 DNA reads as TGTGCCTGGAAGCAGGGGGTCGCTGGAAACACCATATATTTT. Protein product: CAWKQGVAGNTIYF.

This chain connects TRBV6-5 to TRBJ2-1; D tentatively fits TRBD1 or TRBD2 (5 bases each). The CDR3 spans 14 residues. CDR1 is MNHEY, CDR2 SVGAGI, per germline. V gave up 6 bases and J gave up 3 bases, with 12 bases separating them. CDR3 sequence (DNA): TGTGCCAGCAGCAAAGGGACGAACTACAATGAGCAGTTCTTC. Protein sequence: CASSKGTNYNEQFF.

The rearrangement links TRBV2 to TRBJ1-1; D gene unclear. From germline, CDR1 is SNHLY and CDR2 FYNNEI. The CDR3 totals 13 residues. The germline V and J ends were trimmed by 2 bases and 5 bases, with 9 bases remaining between them. The CDR3 loop is CASSESVWTEAFF. CDR3 sequence (DNA): TGTGCCAGCAGTGAAAGTGTTTGGACTGAAGCTTTCTTT.

The chain employs TRBV28 and TRBJ1-5; tentatively, D is TRBD1 (6 bases). The V gene's germline CDR1 is MDHEN and CDR2 SYDVKM. The CDR3 spans 14 residues. V lost 3 bases and J 2 bases, leaving 8 bases between the germline ends. CDR3 sequence: CASSLAGGNQPQHF. The CDR3 nucleotides read TGTGCCAGCAGTTTGGCAGGGGGCAATCAGCCCCAGCATTTT.

The chain recombines TRBV19 with TRBJ2-1; TRBD2 agrees at 9 bases. V was clipped by 2 bases and J by 5 bases; unmatched bases: 7. The CDR3 has 16 residues. Germline V gene sequence: CDR1 LNHDA, CDR2 SQIVND (reference sequence). The CDR3 DNA reads as TGTGCCAGTAGTATATACCTAGCGGGGTCCCACAATGAGCAGTTCTTC. Protein sequence: CASSIYLAGSHNEQFF.

The table lists this clone with a few counts. The chain joins TRBV9 to TRBJ1-2, with 7 bases fitting TRBD1. CDR1 is SGDLS and CDR2 is YYNGEE in the germline V gene. The CDR3 has 15 residues. V shed 5 bases and J 3 bases; nucleotides not matched to a gene: 10. The CDR3 here is CASSRDRASHYGYTF. CDR3 coding DNA: TGTGCCAGCAGTCGTGACAGGGCCTCGCACTATGGCTACACCTTC.

V and J are TRBV5-1 and TRBJ1-1; D remains unclear. The CDR3 spans 16 residues. Germline V lookup: CDR1 SGHRS, CDR2 YFSETQ. Trimming stripped 1 base from V and 0 bases from J, with 13 bases between. This CDR3 is CASSLLSGSMNTEAFF. In DNA form, the CDR3 reads TGCGCCAGCAGCTTGTTGTCAGGTAGCATGAACACTGAAGCTTTCTTT.

This clone was seen a handful of times. The gene calls are TRBV7-2 and TRBJ2-3, with 7 nucleotides matching TRBD2. Trimming at V came to 5 bases and at J to 2 bases, leaving 7 bases not matched to a gene. Germline V lookup: CDR1 SGHTA, CDR2 FQGNSA. The CDR3 has 15 amino acids. The CDR3 nucleotides are TGTGCCAGCAGCGATCAAGCGGGGCACACAGATACGCAGTATTTT. It yields the protein CASSDQAGHTDTQYF.

In its sample, this clone was seen a few times. The V and J genes are TRBV18 and TRBJ1-1; no reliable D call. Germline values: CDR1 KGHSH, CDR2 LQKENI. The CDR3 is made up of 15 amino acids. V lost 0 bases to trimming and J lost 2 bases, with 10 bases between them. The DNA of the CDR3 is TGTGCCAGCTCACCACCGGCTACAGCAAACACTGAAGCTTTCTTT. Protein sequence: CASSPPATANTEAFF.

This clone was detected a few times. The chain has TRBV13 and TRBJ2-2; unclear D gene. This CDR3 spans 13 amino acids. Germline V gene sequence: CDR1 PRHDT, CDR2 FYEKMQ (reference sequence). Trimming left V 5 bases short and J 7 bases short, with 11 bases between. The CDR3 protein is CASSGRWSGELFF. Here the CDR3 DNA reads TGTGCCAGCAGCGGGCGCTGGAGCGGGGAGCTGTTTTTT.

This chain connects TRBV6-5 to TRBJ1-2; possible D gene TRBD1, 5 bases. The CDR3 extends over 14 amino acids. Per the germline V gene, CDR1 is MNHEY and CDR2 is SVGAGI. V lost 6 bases and J 5 bases, leaving 16 bases between the germline ends. The CDR3 sequence: CASRTDEGSYGYTF. CDR3 DNA sequence: TGTGCCAGCAGGACAGATGAGGGGAGTTATGGCTACACCTTC.

This clone has more than one count but fewer than ten. The chain links TRBV27 to TRBJ1-5; a weak D match, TRBD1 (5 bases). The length of the CDR3 is 13 residues. Germline CDR1 and CDR2: MNHEY and SMNVEV (reference sequence). The V and J ends lost 10 bases and 4 bases respectively, with 14 bases between them. The CDR3 DNA reads as TGTGCCACCCCAGGGCTGACGAATCAGCCCCAGCATTTT. The encoded protein is CATPGLTNQPQHF.